This TCR beta chain was captured by sequencing in a study of radiotherapy plus CTLA-4 blockade in lung cancer. About the research overall: Objective responses were documented in around 18% of patients, with disease control in roughly 30%. Findings and limits, study-wide: The study found tumor-derived TCR clones expanded in blood after radiotherapy plus ipilimumab. Early shifts in blood T cell clones, with interferon-beta, reportedly predicted response best.

A single count supports this clone. Its target is unknown. The CDR3 totals 15 residues. The V end lost 0 bases, the J end lost 3 bases, and 13 bases lay between the germline ends. Germline V lookup: CDR1 SGDLS, CDR2 YYNGEE. The study gave focal radiation plus ipilimumab CTLA-4 blockade to patients with chemo-refractory metastatic non-small-cell lung cancer. Profiled with immunoSEQ multiplex PCR; TCRdb holds only in-frame clones, not every one. Of about 110,000 clones listed, approximately 81% are singletons. This receptor was taken from a human donor with non-small cell lung cancer that progressed on radiotherapy plus ipilimumab. Some clones in this sample may be carry-over from other donors' samples. This chain uses TRBV9 with TRBJ2-7; tentatively, D is TRBD1 (6 bases). Specimen: peripheral blood, collected from a patient treated with radiotherapy plus ipilimumab. CDR3 coding DNA: TGTGCCAGCAGCGTAGCTCAGGGGCCGAACTACGAGCAGTACTTC. Protein sequence: CASSVAQGPNYEQYF.